One and the same sample provided the 9 T cell receptor beta chains below, sequenced in a study of T cell repertoires in cytomegalovirus infection. From the reads, TCRdb called clonotypes with MiXCR, one entry per CDR3 protein. Of some 150,000 distinct CDR3 sequences listed, roughly a quarter are singletons. Material for sequencing was PBMCs. The origin of the receptors is a human donor in good health (CMV status not recorded). Some clones in this sample may be carry-over from other donors' samples.

This clonotype was recorded many times. The CDR3 sequence is CASSGGAPGEQYF. The CDR3 DNA is TGTGCCAGCAGCGGAGGGGCGCCTGGGGAGCAGTACTTC. The chain joins TRBV7-9 to TRBJ2-7, with a possible D match to TRBD2 (6 bases). This CDR3 region has 13 residues. The germline V gene has CDR1 SEHNR and CDR2 FQNEAQ (reference sequence). Trimming took off 5 bases at V and 7 bases at J, with 15 bases between the two ends.

This clonotype has ten or more counts. The chain uses TRBV7-2 and TRBJ2-7, with D uncertain. Trimming left V 3 bases short and J 2 bases short, with 5 bases between. The CDR3 contains 12 residues. The V gene's germline CDR1 is SGHTA and CDR2 FQGNSA. In DNA, the CDR3 is TGTGCCAGCAGCTTCCAGCCCTACGAGCAGTACTTC. This sequence encodes CASSFQPYEQYF. Based on the CDR3 plus reference TRBV7-2 and TRBJ2-7, the full variable domain is GAGVSQSPSNKVTEKGKDVELRCDPISGHTALYWYRQSLGQGLEFLIYFQGNSAPDKSGLPSDRFSAERTGGSVSTLTIQRTQQEDSAVYLCASSFQPYEQYFGPGTRLTVT.

The chain combines TRBV6-6 with TRBJ2-3; a weak D match, TRBD2 (7 bases). From germline, CDR1 is MNHNY and CDR2 SVGAGI (reference sequence). CDR3 length equals 15 residues. V lost 10 bases to trimming and J lost 1 base, with 18 bases between them. CDR3 sequence (DNA): TGTGCCACCCTCTGGGGGGGCCGGGGCACAGATACGCAGTATTTT. Translation: CATLWGGRGTDTQYF.

In this sample, this clonotype turned up many times. The chain couples TRBV7-2 to TRBJ2-3, with 7 bases fitting TRBD2. V was pared by 1 base and J by 6 bases, with 4 bases of the junction left unmatched. The length of the CDR3 is 14 residues. CDR1 is SGHTA, CDR2 FQGNSA, per germline. Written as DNA, the CDR3 is TGTGCCAGCAGCTTAGGTAGTAGCGGGGATACGCAGTATTTT. It codes for CASSLGSSGDTQYF. Looking up the rest from reference TRBV7-2 and TRBJ2-3 gives the full variable domain: GAGVSQSPSNKVTEKGKDVELRCDPISGHTALYWYRQSLGQGLEFLIYFQGNSAPDKSGLPSDRFSAERTGGSVSTLTIQRTQQEDSAVYLCASSLGSSGDTQYFGPGTRLTVL.

This clonotype was counted between two and nine times. The rearrangement links TRBV10-3 to TRBJ2-1; TRBD1 matches at 7 bases. V gave up 3 bases and J gave up 2 bases; unmatched junction bases: 7. The CDR3 loop spans 16 amino acids. CDR1 is ENHRY and CDR2 is SYGVKD in the germline V gene. For the CDR3, the DNA is TGTGCCATCAGTGACTTGAGGGACAGTCCCTACAATGAGCAGTTCTTC. This gives the protein CAISDLRDSPYNEQFF.

The J gene is TRBJ1-2, the V gene TRBV28, with D hard to call. The V gene lost 4 bases and the J gene lost 2 bases, with 11 bases spanning the gap. CDR1 is MDHEN and CDR2 is SYDVKM in the germline V gene. CDR3 length: 14 residues. The CDR3 protein is CASSYFTANYGYTF. As DNA, the CDR3 is TGTGCCAGCAGTTACTTCACAGCAAACTATGGCTACACCTTC.

The V call is TRBV7-3, the J call TRBJ1-2; D gene uncertain. This CDR3 contains 13 residues. The V gene's germline CDR1 is SGHTA and CDR2 FQGTGA. V was clipped by 0 bases and J by 8 bases, with 10 bases between them. DNA for the CDR3: TGTGCCAGCAGCTTAACGAAGGGTGACGGCTACACCTTC. It codes for CASSLTKGDGYTF.

The gene calls are TRBV6-5 and TRBJ2-7; the D is unclear. V dropped 0 bases and J dropped 4 bases, with 10 bases sitting between them. CDR3 size: 14 residues. CDR1 MNHEY and CDR2 SVGAGI come from the germline V gene. CDR3 bases: TGTGCCAGCAGTTACTCGGTGGGTCTTTACGAGCAGTACTTC. It is translated as CASSYSVGLYEQYF.

V gene TRBV6-5 combines with J gene TRBJ1-3; TRBD1 matches 10 bases. Germline CDR1 and CDR2: MNHEY and SVGAGI. The CDR3 has 15 amino acids. J gave up 2 bases and V 6 bases, and 4 bases lay outside the gene matches. Here the CDR3 DNA reads TGTGCCAGCAGACCGGACAGGGGGACTGGAAACACCATATATTTT. Its protein product is CASRPDRGTGNTIYF.